This TCR beta chain was found in a study of blood T cell repertoires in COVID-19. The V gene's germline CDR1 is MNHEY and CDR2 SVGAGI. Trimming took 6 bases from V and 0 from J, leaving 12 bases between them. The CDR3 is 15 residues long. Sequenced by immunoSEQ multiplex PCR; TCRdb stores in-frame clones only, minus some. The table lists 250,000 to 350,000 clones, around nine tenths of them singletons. The TCR was taken from a woman aged 25 to 45 with COVID-19, enrolled during active disease. This sequence joins TRBV6-5 and TRBJ1-3, with D perhaps matching TRBD1 (5 bases). Material for sequencing was peripheral blood. CDR3 sequence reads: CASRYRTSSGNTIYF. The DNA of the CDR3 is TGTGCCAGCAGATACCGGACAAGCTCTGGAAACACCATATATTTT.